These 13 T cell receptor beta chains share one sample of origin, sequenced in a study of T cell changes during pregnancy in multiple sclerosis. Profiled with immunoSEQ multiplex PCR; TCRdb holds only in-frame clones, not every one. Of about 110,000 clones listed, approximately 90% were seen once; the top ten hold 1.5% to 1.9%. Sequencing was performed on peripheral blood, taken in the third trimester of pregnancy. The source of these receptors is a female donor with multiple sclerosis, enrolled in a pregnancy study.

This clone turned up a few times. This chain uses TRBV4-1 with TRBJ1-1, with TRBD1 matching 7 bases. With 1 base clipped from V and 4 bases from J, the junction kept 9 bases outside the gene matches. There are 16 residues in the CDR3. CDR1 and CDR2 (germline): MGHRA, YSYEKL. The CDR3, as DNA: TGCGCCAGCAGCCAAGGTATATTACAGGGGTCCACTGAAGCTTTCTTT. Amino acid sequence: CASSQGILQGSTEAFF.

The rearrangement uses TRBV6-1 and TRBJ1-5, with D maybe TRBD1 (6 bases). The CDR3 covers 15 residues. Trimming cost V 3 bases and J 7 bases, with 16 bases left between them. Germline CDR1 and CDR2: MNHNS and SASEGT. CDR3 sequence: CASSEDMGAGQPQHF. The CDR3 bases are TGTGCCAGCAGTGAGGATATGGGGGCAGGGCAGCCCCAGCATTTT.

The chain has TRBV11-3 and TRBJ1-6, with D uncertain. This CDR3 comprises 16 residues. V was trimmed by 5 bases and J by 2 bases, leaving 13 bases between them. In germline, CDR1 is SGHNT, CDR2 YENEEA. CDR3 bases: TGTGCCAGCAGCCGCGTCGGGAGCACCTATAATTCACCCCTCCACTTT. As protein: CASSRVGSTYNSPLHF.

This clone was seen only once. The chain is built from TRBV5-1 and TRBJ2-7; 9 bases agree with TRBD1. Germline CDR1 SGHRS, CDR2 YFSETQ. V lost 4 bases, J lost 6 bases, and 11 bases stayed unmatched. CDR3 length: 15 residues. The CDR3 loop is CASSPDGTGPVEQYF. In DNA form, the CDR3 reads TGCGCCAGCAGCCCGGACGGGACAGGGCCTGTCGAGCAGTACTTC. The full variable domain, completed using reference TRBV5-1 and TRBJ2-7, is KAGVTQTPRYLIKTRGQQVTLSCSPISGHRSVSWYQQTPGQGLQFLFEYFSETQRNKGNFPGRFSGRQFSNSRSEMNVSTLELGDSALYLCASSPDGTGPVEQYFGPGTRLTVT.

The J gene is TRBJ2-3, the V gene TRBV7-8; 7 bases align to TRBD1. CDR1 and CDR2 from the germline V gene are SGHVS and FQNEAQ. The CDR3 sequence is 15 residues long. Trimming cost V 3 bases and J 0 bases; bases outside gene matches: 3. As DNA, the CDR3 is TGTGCCAGCAGCTTGGGACAGAAAAGCACAGATACGCAGTATTTT. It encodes CASSLGQKSTDTQYF.

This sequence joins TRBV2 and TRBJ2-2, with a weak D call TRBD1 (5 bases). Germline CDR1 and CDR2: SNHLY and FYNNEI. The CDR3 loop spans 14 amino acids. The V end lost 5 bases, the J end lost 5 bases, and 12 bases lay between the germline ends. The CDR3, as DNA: TGTGCCAGCAGTAGGGTCGCAGGGACCGGGGAGCTGTTTTTT. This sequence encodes CASSRVAGTGELFF.

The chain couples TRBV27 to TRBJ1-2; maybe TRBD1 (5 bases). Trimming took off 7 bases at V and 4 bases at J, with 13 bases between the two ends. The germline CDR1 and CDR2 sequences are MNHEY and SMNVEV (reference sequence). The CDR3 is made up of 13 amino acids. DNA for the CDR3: TGTGCCAGCAAACCTTCAGGGTTCTATGGCTACACCTTC. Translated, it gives CASKPSGFYGYTF.

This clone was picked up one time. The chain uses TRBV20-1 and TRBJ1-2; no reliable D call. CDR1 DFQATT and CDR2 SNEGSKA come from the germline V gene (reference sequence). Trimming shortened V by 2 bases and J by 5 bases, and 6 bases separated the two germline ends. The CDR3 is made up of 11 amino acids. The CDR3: CSARFIYGYTF. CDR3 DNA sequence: TGCAGTGCTAGATTTATATATGGCTACACCTTC.

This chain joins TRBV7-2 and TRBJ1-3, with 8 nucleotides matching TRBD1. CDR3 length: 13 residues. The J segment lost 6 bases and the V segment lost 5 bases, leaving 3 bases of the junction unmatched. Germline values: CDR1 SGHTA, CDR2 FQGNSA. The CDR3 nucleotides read TGTGCCAGCAGCACGGACAGGGTAAACACCATATATTTT. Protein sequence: CASSTDRVNTIYF.

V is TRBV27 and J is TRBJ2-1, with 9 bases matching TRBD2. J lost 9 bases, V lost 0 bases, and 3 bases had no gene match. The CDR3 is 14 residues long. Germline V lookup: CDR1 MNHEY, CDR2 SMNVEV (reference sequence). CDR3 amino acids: CASSLSGGRGEQFF. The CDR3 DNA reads TGTGCCAGCAGTTTATCAGGCGGGAGGGGTGAGCAGTTCTTC.

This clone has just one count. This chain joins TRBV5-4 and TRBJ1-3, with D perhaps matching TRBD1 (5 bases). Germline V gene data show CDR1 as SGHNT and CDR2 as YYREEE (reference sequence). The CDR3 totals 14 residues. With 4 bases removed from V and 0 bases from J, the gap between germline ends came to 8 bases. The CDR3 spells CASSLGGSGNTIYF. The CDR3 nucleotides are TGTGCCAGCAGCCTCGGGGGCTCTGGAAACACCATATATTTT.

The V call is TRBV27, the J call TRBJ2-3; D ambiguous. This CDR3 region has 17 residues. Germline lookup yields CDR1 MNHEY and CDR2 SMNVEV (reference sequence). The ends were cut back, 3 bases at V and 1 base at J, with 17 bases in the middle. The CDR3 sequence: CASSFRSLGSRTDTQYF. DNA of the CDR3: TGTGCCAGCAGTTTTAGATCCCTAGGCTCCCGCACAGATACGCAGTATTTT.

Here the CDR3 DNA reads TGTGCCAGCAGTTTAGGGGCTTCCTACGAGCAGTACTTC. Translation: CASSLGASYEQYF. The chain couples TRBV28 to TRBJ2-7, with TRBD1 as a possible D gene (5 bases). The CDR3 spans 13 residues. Germline CDR1 is MDHEN and CDR2 is SYDVKM. Trimming shortened V by 2 bases and J by 1 base, and 6 bases separated the two germline ends.